Sequencing of this T cell receptor beta chain was carried out in a study of sequential checkpoint blockade in melanoma. About the research overall: TCRβ was sequenced from DNA of about 96 pretreatment tumors. After nivolumab or ipilimumab alone, about two dozen patients had week-13 rebiopsies. Overall study results and limits: Tumor T-cell fraction and clonality correlated with PD-L1 and CD8+ counts.

This clone was observed many times. Antigen: not known. The treatment is: randomized to nivolumab then ipilimumab (arm A) or the reverse (arm B). Germline loops: CDR1 SGHNT, CDR2 YENEEA. The V and J ends lost 3 bases and 2 bases, in that order; junction bases with no gene match: 4. The length of the CDR3 is 15 residues. Assay: immunoSEQ multiplex PCR; the TCRdb copy retains only in-frame clones and omits some. The sample carries roughly 7,200 clones, roughly 30% recorded once. Here the sequenced sample was tumor tissue (inferred from file names), taken from a patient given nivolumab and ipilimumab in sequence. V and J are TRBV11-3 and TRBJ1-3; 7 nucleotides align to TRBD1. The sequence was obtained from a human donor with melanoma. CDR3 residues: CASSLTGTAGNTIYF. In DNA, the CDR3 is TGTGCCAGCAGCTTGACAGGGACAGCTGGAAACACCATATATTTT.